These T cell receptor beta chains were read from a single sample in a study of cytomegalovirus exposure and HLA in healthy donors. The repertoire was sequenced with immunoSEQ multiplex PCR; TCRdb's copy has only in-frame clones and lacks some. Found here are about 74,000 clones, approximately 94% of them singletons; the top ten hold under 2%. Sequenced material: PBMCs. Receptors originate from a woman under 30 in good health and CMV-seropositive. Each CDR3 is given with its conserved first and last residue. Each record gives: clone size, CDR3 length, J gene, V gene, D gene, CDR3 DNA, CDR3 protein. D genes are given only for firm matches. The listing skips clone size in some rows; elsewhere it reads once, few, many or a size class.

once 14 TRBJ2-5 TRBV2 - TGTGCCAGCAGCCCGACAGAAGTCCAAGAGACCCAGTACTTC CASSPTEVQETQYF
- 15 TRBJ2-7 TRBV5-4 - TGTGCCAGCACCGCACAGGGAAGTGGGGCCTACGAGCAGTACTTC CASTAQGSGAYEQYF
- 19 TRBJ2-1 TRBV7-3 - TGTGCCAGCAGCCGAGGGCCCTCGGGGGCGGGAGTGGTCTACAATGAGCAGTTCTTC CASSRGPSGAGVVYNEQFF
- 17 TRBJ2-7 TRBV27 TRBD1 TGTGCCAGCAGTTTATCGGGGACAGGGAGACGTAAATACGAGCAGTACTTC CASSLSGTGRRKYEQYF
- 14 TRBJ1-5 TRBV19 - TGTGCCAGTAGTAGCATTGGGGCGAATCAGCCCCAGCATTTT CASSSIGANQPQHF
- 17 TRBJ2-4 TRBV21-1 - TGTGCCAGCAGCGCCCGGGCCGGGCAGGGGGGAAAAAACATTCAGTACTTC CASSARAGQGGKNIQYF
- 12 TRBJ2-5 TRBV9 TRBD2 TGTGCCAGCAGCGCCGGGGGGGAGGCCCAGTACTTC CASSAGGEAQYF
- 15 TRBJ2-5 TRBV5-4 - TGTGCCAGCAGCGTAGGAGGGGACTACCAAGAGACCCAGTACTTC CASSVGGDYQETQYF
- 15 TRBJ2-5 TRBV4-1 - TGCGCCAGCAGCCAAGATACGGGGAGGCCAGAGACCCAGTACTTC CASSQDTGRPETQYF
- 15 TRBJ2-3 TRBV10-2 - TGCGCCAGCAGTGAATGGGGGGGCCGGGCAGATACGCAGTATTTT CASSEWGGRADTQYF
- 16 TRBJ2-7 TRBV19 - TGTGCCAGTAGTATAAGGGGGGGGGTCCACTCCTACGAGCAGTACTTC CASSIRGGVHSYEQYF
- 15 TRBJ1-6 TRBV4-2 - TGTGCCAGCAGCCAAGATCGGGGGGATAATTCACCCCTCCACTTT CASSQDRGDNSPLHF
- 15 TRBJ2-7 TRBV19 - TGTGCCAGTAGTAAGTCTTCCGGAGGAGGCTACGAGCAGTACTTC CASSKSSGGGYEQYF
- 16 TRBJ2-3 TRBV7-8 - TGTGCCAGCAGCTCGACGGGGGTAGACGGCACAGATACGCAGTATTTT CASSSTGVDGTDTQYF
few 15 TRBJ2-3 TRBV27 TRBD2 TGTGCCAGCAGTTTGGCTAGCGGAACCACAGATACGCAGTATTTT CASSLASGTTDTQYF
- 15 TRBJ1-2 TRBV6-1 TRBD1 TGTGCCAGCACCTTCCAAGGGACAGGGGCCTATGGCTACACCTTC CASTFQGTGAYGYTF
- 17 TRBJ1-1 TRBV14 - TGTGCCAGCAGCCAGCCCCGGGGTGTCCGGATGAACACTGAAGCTTTCTTT CASSQPRGVRMNTEAFF
- 14 TRBJ2-3 TRBV10-1 TRBD2 TGCGCCAGCAGTGAGGGGAGGGCCGGGGATACGCAGTATTTT CASSEGRAGDTQYF